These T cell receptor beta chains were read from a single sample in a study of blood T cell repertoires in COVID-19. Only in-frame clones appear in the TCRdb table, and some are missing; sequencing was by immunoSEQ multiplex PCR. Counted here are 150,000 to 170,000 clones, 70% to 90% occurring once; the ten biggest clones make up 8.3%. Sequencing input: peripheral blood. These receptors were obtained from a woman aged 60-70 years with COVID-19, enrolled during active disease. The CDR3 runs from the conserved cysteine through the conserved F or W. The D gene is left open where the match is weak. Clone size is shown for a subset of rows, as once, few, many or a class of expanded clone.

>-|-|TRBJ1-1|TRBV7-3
TGTGCCAGCAGCCCGGCCCTCAACTCAGGTGAAGCTTTCTTT
CASSPALNSGEAFF
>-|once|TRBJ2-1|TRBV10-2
TGCGCCAGCAGTGAGTCGAACAGGCCCCAAAGGCAGTTCTTC
CASSESNRPQRQFF
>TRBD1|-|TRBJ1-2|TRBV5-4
TGTGCCAGCAGCTCCAGGGGACAGGGGATATATGGCTACACCTTC
CASSSRGQGIYGYTF
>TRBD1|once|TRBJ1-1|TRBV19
TGTGCCAGTAGTGTACAGGGGGCGAGGAACACTGAAGCTTTCTTT
CASSVQGARNTEAFF
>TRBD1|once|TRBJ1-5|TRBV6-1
TGTGCCAGCAGTGAAGTTAGGAGACAGGGGGCGCGATATCAGCCCCAGCATTTT
CASSEVRRQGARYQPQHF
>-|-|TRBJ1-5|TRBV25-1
TGTGCCAGCAGTGCACAGGTCAATCAGCCCCAGCATTTT
CASSAQVNQPQHF
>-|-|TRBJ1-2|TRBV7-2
TGTGCCAGCAGCTTAGGCGGAAGGGGGAACTATGGCTACACCTTC
CASSLGGRGNYGYTF
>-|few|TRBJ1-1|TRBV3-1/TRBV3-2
TGTGCCAGCAGCCAAAGGGGGGGGAGCACTGAAGCTTTCTTT
CASSQRGGSTEAFF
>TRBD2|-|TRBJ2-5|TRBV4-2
TGTGCCAGCAGCAAAGATGTGGGACTAGCGGGAGCGGACGAGACCCAGTACTTC
CASSKDVGLAGADETQYF
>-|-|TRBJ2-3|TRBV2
TGTGCCAGCAGTGAAGGCCCCGGGGGAGATACGCAGTATTTT
CASSEGPGGDTQYF
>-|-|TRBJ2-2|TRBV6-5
TGTGCCAGCAGTTGGACCGGGGGCACCGGGGAGCTGTTTTTT
CASSWTGGTGELFF
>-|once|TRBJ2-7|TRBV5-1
TGCGCCAGCAGCTTTCCCCGGGTCCCCTACGAGCAGTACTTC
CASSFPRVPYEQYF
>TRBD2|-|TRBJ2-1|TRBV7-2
TGTGCCAGCAGCTTAAAGAGGACTAGCGGGAGGAAGAATGAGCAGTTCTTC
CASSLKRTSGRKNEQFF
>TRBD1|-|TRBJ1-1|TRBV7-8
TGTGCCAGCAGCCCCGAGACAGGGGGGACGTTTAGGACTGAAGCTTTCTTT
CASSPETGGTFRTEAFF
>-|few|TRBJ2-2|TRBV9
TGTGCCAGCAGCGTCGGAGGCTACAACACCGGGGAGCTGTTTTTT
CASSVGGYNTGELFF
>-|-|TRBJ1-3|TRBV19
TGTGCCAGTAGTATCTCAGCAATAAGGGGCGCTTCTGGAAACACCATATATTTT
CASSISAIRGASGNTIYF